The rows below give T cell receptor beta chains drawn from one sample of a study of blood T cell repertoires in COVID-19. The assay was immunoSEQ multiplex PCR, and TCRdb's table has in-frame clones only and misses some. The sample carries roughly 62,000 clones, around 80% recorded once. The sequenced sample was peripheral blood. These receptors were taken from a woman of 80 years or more with active or convalescent COVID-19. CDR3s include the opening cysteine and the closing phenylalanine or tryptophan. D genes are given only for firm matches. Clone size is stated in some rows and not others, as once, few, many or a class when expanded.

d_call,clone_size,j_call,v_call,cdr3_aa,cdr3_nt
NA,few,TRBJ2-7,TRBV19,CASSIGLSYEQYF,TGTGCCAGTAGTATAGGACTCTCCTACGAGCAGTACTTC
NA,NA,TRBJ1-4,TRBV19,CASSNGRVRATNEKLFF,TGTGCCAGTAGTAATGGCAGGGTTCGAGCAACTAATGAAAAACTGTTTTTT
NA,few,TRBJ1-5,TRBV4-1,CASSQGEGQPQHF,TGCGCCAGCAGCCAAGGAGAGGGACAGCCCCAGCATTTT
NA,NA,TRBJ1-3,TRBV6-2/TRBV6-3,CASSPSTVGNIYF,TGTGCCAGCAGTCCATCGACAGTTGGGAACATATATTTT
NA,once,TRBJ2-4,TRBV3-1/TRBV3-2,CASSQDSGGRRAAF,TGTGCCAGCAGCCAAGACTCAGGAGGGAGGCGGGCGGCCTTC
NA,few,TRBJ1-1,TRBV6-5,CASSYVPAGDTEAFF,TGTGCCAGCAGTTACGTTCCAGCGGGGGACACTGAAGCTTTCTTT
TRBD1,NA,TRBJ2-1,TRBV5-1,CASSFPTGQGNEQFF,TGCGCCAGCAGCTTCCCCACAGGACAGGGCAATGAGCAGTTCTTC
NA,NA,TRBJ2-1,TRBV7-9,CASSLIQEQFF,TGTGCCAGCAGCCTAATCCAAGAGCAGTTCTTC
NA,NA,TRBJ1-3,TRBV6-1,CASSDRARSGNTIYF,TGTGCCAGCAGTGACAGGGCGCGCTCTGGAAACACCATATATTTT
NA,NA,TRBJ2-2,TRBV7-2,CASSFRRDTGELFF,TGTGCCAGCAGCTTTAGGAGGGACACCGGGGAGCTGTTTTTT
TRBD2,once,TRBJ2-3,TRBV9,CASSPVGRGGDTQYF,TGTGCCAGCAGCCCCGTGGGGCGGGGGGGGGATACGCAGTATTTT
NA,NA,TRBJ1-3,TRBV2,CASIHGRGPGNTIYF,TGTGCCAGCATCCACGGCAGGGGCCCTGGAAACACCATATATTTT
TRBD1,once,TRBJ2-7,TRBV6-5,CASSGQGYEQYF,TGTGCCAGCAGCGGACAGGGCTACGAGCAGTACTTC
TRBD1,NA,TRBJ2-1,TRBV7-9,CASSRTGSPYNEQFF,TGTGCCAGCAGCAGGACAGGATCACCCTACAATGAGCAGTTCTTC
NA,NA,TRBJ2-3,TRBV2,CAGQTRDGNTDTQYF,TGTGCCGGCCAGACTAGGGACGGGAACACAGATACGCAGTATTTT
NA,NA,TRBJ2-7,TRBV3-1/TRBV3-2,CASSQSLTGRNEQYF,TGTGCCAGCAGCCAAAGTCTGACAGGGAGGAACGAGCAGTACTTC
NA,NA,TRBJ2-1,TRBV18,CASSPLSGLYNEQFF,TGTGCCAGCTCACCACTGTCAGGCCTGTACAATGAGCAGTTCTTC
NA,NA,TRBJ1-1,TRBV6-5,CASSPNGGRESEAFF,TGTGCCAGCAGTCCCAACGGGGGGCGGGAATCTGAAGCTTTCTTT
TRBD1,NA,TRBJ2-5,TRBV2,CASIRGTGQETQYF,TGTGCCAGTATTCGGGGGACAGGCCAAGAGACCCAGTACTTC
TRBD1,NA,TRBJ1-2,TRBV5-1,CASSPGQGAKSGGYTF,TGCGCCAGCAGCCCAGGACAGGGGGCTAAGTCGGGTGGCTACACCTTC
NA,NA,TRBJ1-5,TRBV7-3,CASSSDPNQPQHF,TGTGCCAGCAGCTCAGATCCAAATCAGCCCCAGCATTTT
NA,NA,TRBJ2-3,TRBV6-5,CASSGTFKDTQYF,TGTGCCAGCAGCGGGACTTTTAAAGATACGCAGTATTTT
NA,NA,TRBJ2-6,TRBV6-1,CASSEQSGANVLTF,TGTGCCAGCAGTGAACAATCTGGGGCCAACGTCCTGACTTTC
NA,NA,TRBJ1-3,TRBV5-1,CASSLSAGNTIYF,TGCGCCAGCAGCTTGTCGGCTGGAAACACCATATATTTT
TRBD1,NA,TRBJ1-1,TRBV2,CASSEMDRGKAFF,TGTGCCAGCAGTGAGATGGACAGGGGGAAAGCTTTCTTT
TRBD1,NA,TRBJ2-2,TRBV6-6,CASSRLGTGRDTGELFF,TGTGCCAGCAGTCGCCTTGGGACAGGGCGAGACACCGGGGAGCTGTTTTTT
TRBD1,NA,TRBJ1-2,TRBV7-3,CASSYRDSGGYTF,TGTGCCAGCAGCTACCGGGACAGCGGGGGCTACACCTTC
NA,NA,TRBJ2-3,TRBV7-9,CASGTGSPDTQYF,TGTGCCAGCGGCACAGGGTCCCCAGATACGCAGTATTTT
TRBD1,NA,TRBJ2-3,TRBV5-1,CASSLEGGEDTQYF,TGCGCCAGCAGCTTGGAAGGGGGCGAGGATACGCAGTATTTT
TRBD1,once,TRBJ1-6,TRBV2,CASIWGTDNSPLHF,TGTGCCAGCATCTGGGGGACAGACAATTCACCCCTCCACTTT
NA,NA,TRBJ1-4,TRBV13,CASSSPRGKNEKLFF,TGTGCCAGCAGCTCCCCTAGGGGGAAGAATGAAAAACTGTTTTTT
TRBD2,NA,TRBJ2-7,TRBV3-1/TRBV3-2,CASSHEFGTSYEQYF,TGTGCCAGCAGCCATGAATTTGGGACTAGCTACGAGCAGTACTTC
TRBD1,few,TRBJ1-1,TRBV12-3/TRBV12-4,CASSQGAGAFF,TGTGCCAGCAGTCAGGGGGCAGGGGCTTTCTTT
TRBD2,NA,TRBJ2-3,TRBV2,CASRAGTSTDTQYF,TGTGCCAGCAGAGCCGGGACTAGTACAGATACGCAGTATTTT
NA,once,TRBJ1-6,TRBV7-6,CASSLGDPGESPLHF,TGTGCCAGCAGCTTAGGAGACCCAGGGGAGTCACCCCTCCACTTT
NA,NA,TRBJ2-1,TRBV5-1,CASKGGGGLYNEQFF,TGCGCCAGCAAGGGTGGCGGGGGCCTTTACAATGAGCAGTTCTTC
NA,NA,TRBJ2-3,TRBV6-1,CASSELGNGGTDTQYF,TGTGCCAGCAGTGAATTGGGGAACGGGGGCACAGATACGCAGTATTTT
NA,NA,TRBJ1-4,TRBV9,CASSVTGGLNEKLFF,TGTGCCAGCAGCGTGACAGGCGGGCTTAATGAAAAACTGTTTTTT
NA,few,TRBJ1-1,TRBV5-1,CASSEGGGTEAFF,TGCGCCAGCAGCGAGGGTGGGGGGACTGAAGCTTTCTTT
TRBD1,few,TRBJ2-5,TRBV15,CATSRDKRQGATQETQYF,TGTGCCACCAGCAGAGATAAGCGACAGGGGGCGACCCAAGAGACCCAGTACTTC
TRBD1,NA,TRBJ1-2,TRBV10-3,CAISGQGSGSAVFYGYTF,TGTGCCATCAGTGGACAGGGGAGTGGGTCCGCGGTTTTTTATGGCTACACCTTC
NA,once,TRBJ2-7,TRBV15,CATSRRLSSTYEQYF,TGTGCCACCAGCCGCAGGCTCAGTTCAACCTACGAGCAGTACTTC
TRBD1,NA,TRBJ2-7,TRBV5-4,CASSFGTANSYEQYF,TGTGCCAGCAGCTTCGGGACAGCTAACTCCTACGAGCAGTACTTC
TRBD1,NA,TRBJ2-7,TRBV7-2,CASSSFGTGNSYEQYF,TGTGCCAGCAGCTCCTTCGGGACAGGAAACTCCTACGAGCAGTACTTC
NA,NA,TRBJ1-1,TRBV5-1,CASSLDGAANTEAFF,TGCGCCAGCAGCTTGGATGGAGCAGCGAACACTGAAGCTTTCTTT